The clone carrying this TCR beta chain has ten or more counts. Its specificity is unknown. Exclusion followed for patients with uncontrolled infection, other autoimmune disease, pregnancy or lactation. This CDR3 comprises 15 residues. Trimming took off 1 base at V and 0 bases at J, with 10 bases between the two ends. Per the germline V gene, CDR1 is SGHTA and CDR2 is FQGNSA. Researchers took RNA transcripts and amplified the TCR beta CDR3 regions from them. During a first-round RT-PCR of the TCR CDR3, the HTBI primer set was used. Using its own MiXCR run on the multiplex PCR reads, TCRdb lists one record per CDR3 protein. This table has about 500,000 distinct CDR3 sequences, approximately 16% appearing once. The sample belongs to a study of T cells in Graves' hyperthyroidism and ophthalmopathy. Study-wide context: At initial diagnosis, before any treatment had begun, peripheral blood was obtained.

General study points: A model built on 13 V-J features separated ophthalmopathy from stable hyperthyroidism.

The clonotype comes from a woman between 18 and 29 years old with Graves' hyperthyroidism. Sequenced material: blood. J is TRBJ2-7 and V is TRBV7-2; possibly TRBD1 or TRBD2 for D (5 bases each). In nucleotides, the CDR3 is TGTGCCAGCAGCTTAGGCAGGGAGAGCTCCTACGAGCAGTACTTC. The encoded protein is CASSLGRESSYEQYF. Based on the CDR3 plus reference TRBV7-2 and TRBJ2-7, the full variable domain is GAGVSQSPSNKVTEKGKDVELRCDPISGHTALYWYRQSLGQGLEFLIYFQGNSAPDKSGLPSDRFSAERTGGSVSTLTIQRTQQEDSAVYLCASSLGRESSYEQYFGPGTRLTVT.